Reported below is one T cell receptor (beta chain). The antigen is not known. The data belong to a study of metastatic and nonmetastatic thyroid tumors. As for the study in general: Repertoire comparison spanned blood and tumor or nodule tissue of malignant and benign thyroid patients.

General observations from the study: Relative to benign nodules, malignant thyroid tumors were reportedly characterized by significantly elevated TCR beta diversity in blood and tumor.

The CDR3 is 14 residues long. The germline gives CDR1 MNHEY, CDR2 SVGEGT. V was pared by 2 bases and J by 4 bases, with 2 bases of the junction left unmatched. In the authors' methods: Between-group CDR3 differences, defined by clinicopathological status, yielded a distant-metastasis classifier for papillary thyroid cancer. TCRdb recomputed clones from the PCR reads via MiXCR. The V and J calls come from TCRdb's annotation, not from the publication. The top ten hold around 13% of the sample, which has about 39,000 clones, about 20% seen once. Treatment of any kind had been given to no patient before thyroid surgery.

What was sequenced was tumor tissue. The source of this sequence is a female donor with papillary thyroid cancer or a benign thyroid nodule (not recorded which). Some clones in this sample may be carry-over from other donors' samples. The chain has TRBV6-2 or TRBV6-3 and TRBJ2-5, with TRBD1 matching over 9 bases. This chain's CDR3 is CASSYKDRGETQYF. The CDR3 region has the DNA TGTGCCAGCAGTTACAAGGACAGGGGAGAGACCCAGTACTTC.